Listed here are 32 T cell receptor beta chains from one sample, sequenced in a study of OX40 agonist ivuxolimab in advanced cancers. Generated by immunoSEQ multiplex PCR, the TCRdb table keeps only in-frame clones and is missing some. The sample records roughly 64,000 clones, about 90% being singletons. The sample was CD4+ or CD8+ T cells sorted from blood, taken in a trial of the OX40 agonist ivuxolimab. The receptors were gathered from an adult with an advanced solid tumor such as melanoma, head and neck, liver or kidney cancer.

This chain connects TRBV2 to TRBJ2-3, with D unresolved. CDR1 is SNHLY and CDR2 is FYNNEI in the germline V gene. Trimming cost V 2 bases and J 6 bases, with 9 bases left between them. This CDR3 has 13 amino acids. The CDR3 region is CASSESQWDTQYF. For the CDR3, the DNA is TGTGCCAGCAGTGAATCACAGTGGGATACGCAGTATTTT.

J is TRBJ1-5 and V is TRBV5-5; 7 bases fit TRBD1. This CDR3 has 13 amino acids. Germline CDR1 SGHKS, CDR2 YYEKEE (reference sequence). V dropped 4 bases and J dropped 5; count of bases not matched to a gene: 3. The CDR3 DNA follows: TGTGCCAGCAGCATAGACAGGGATCAGCCCCAGCATTTT. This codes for CASSIDRDQPQHF.

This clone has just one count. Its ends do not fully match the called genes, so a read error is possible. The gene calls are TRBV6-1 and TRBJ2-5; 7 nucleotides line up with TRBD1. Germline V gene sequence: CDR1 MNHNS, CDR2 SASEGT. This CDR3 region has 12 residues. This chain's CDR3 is CASRGQQGTQYF. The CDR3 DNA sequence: TGTGCCAGCAGGGGACAGCAAGGGACCCAGTACTTC.

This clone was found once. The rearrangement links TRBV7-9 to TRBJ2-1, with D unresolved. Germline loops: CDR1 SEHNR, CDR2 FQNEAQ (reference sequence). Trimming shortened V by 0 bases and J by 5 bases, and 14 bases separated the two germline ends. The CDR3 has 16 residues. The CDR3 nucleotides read TGTGCCAGCAGCTTAGCGATGGGCGGCATGAACAATGAGCAGTTCTTC. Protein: CASSLAMGGMNNEQFF. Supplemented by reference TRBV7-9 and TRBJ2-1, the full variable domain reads DTGVSQNPRHKITKRGQNVTFRCDPISEHNRLYWYRQTLGQGPEFLTYFQNEAQLEKSRLLSDRFSAERPKGSFSTLEIQRTEQGDSAMYLCASSLAMGGMNNEQFFGPGTRLTVL.

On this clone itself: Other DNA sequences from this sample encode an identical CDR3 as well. CDR3 DNA sequence: TGTGCCAGCTCACCTAGCGGGGGTGGCTCTGGGGCCAACGTCCTGACTTTC. This sequence encodes CASSPSGGGSGANVLTF. The V and J genes are TRBV18 and TRBJ2-6; TRBD2 agrees at 9 bases. The trim removed 3 bases at V and 0 bases at J, leaving 3 bases unmatched. The CDR3 length is 17 residues. Germline lookup yields CDR1 KGHSH and CDR2 LQKENI. Complete variable domain (other parts from reference TRBV18 and TRBJ2-6): NAGVMQNPRHLVRRRGQEARLRCSPMKGHSHVYWYRQLPEEGLKFMVYLQKENIIDESGMPKERFSAEFPKEGPSILRIQQVVRGDSAAYFCASSPSGGGSGANVLTFGAGSRLTVL.

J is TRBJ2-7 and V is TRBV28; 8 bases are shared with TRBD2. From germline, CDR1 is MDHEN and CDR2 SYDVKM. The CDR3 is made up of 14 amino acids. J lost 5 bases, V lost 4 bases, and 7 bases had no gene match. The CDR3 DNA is TGTGCCAGCAGTTCGCCGGGACTAGTCGACGAGCAGTACTTC. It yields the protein CASSSPGLVDEQYF. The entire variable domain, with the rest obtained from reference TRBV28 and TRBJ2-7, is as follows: DVKVTQSSRYLVKRTGEKVFLECVQDMDHENMFWYRQDPGLGLRLIYFSYDVKMKEKGDIPEGYSVSREKKERFSLILESASTNQTSMYLCASSSPGLVDEQYFGPGTRLTVT.

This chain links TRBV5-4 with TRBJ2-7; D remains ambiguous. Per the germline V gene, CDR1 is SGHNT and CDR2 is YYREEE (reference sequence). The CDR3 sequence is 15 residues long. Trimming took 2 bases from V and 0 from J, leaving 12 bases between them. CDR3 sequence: CASSLTTDPSYEQYF. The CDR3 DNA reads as TGTGCCAGCAGCTTAACGACCGATCCCTCCTACGAGCAGTACTTC.

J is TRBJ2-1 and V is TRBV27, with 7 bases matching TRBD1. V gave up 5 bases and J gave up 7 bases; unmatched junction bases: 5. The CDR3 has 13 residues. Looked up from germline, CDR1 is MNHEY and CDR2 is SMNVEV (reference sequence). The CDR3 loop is CASSTTGWNEQFF. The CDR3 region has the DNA TGTGCCAGCAGTACGACAGGGTGGAATGAGCAGTTCTTC.

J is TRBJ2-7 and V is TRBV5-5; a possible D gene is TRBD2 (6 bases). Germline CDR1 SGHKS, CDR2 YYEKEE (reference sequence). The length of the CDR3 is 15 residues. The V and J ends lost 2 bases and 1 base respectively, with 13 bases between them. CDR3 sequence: CASSFGLAESYEQYF. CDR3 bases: TGTGCCAGCAGCTTCGGGTTAGCGGAATCCTACGAGCAGTACTTC.

CDR3: CASSPDPNTGELFF. The CDR3 DNA sequence: TGTGCCAGCTCACCCGACCCGAACACCGGGGAGCTGTTTTTT. This rearrangement joins TRBV18 to TRBJ2-2; D remains ambiguous. Germline CDR1 and CDR2: KGHSH and LQKENI. The CDR3 runs to 14 residues. The V end was cut by 3 bases, the J end by 0 bases, with 5 bases between.

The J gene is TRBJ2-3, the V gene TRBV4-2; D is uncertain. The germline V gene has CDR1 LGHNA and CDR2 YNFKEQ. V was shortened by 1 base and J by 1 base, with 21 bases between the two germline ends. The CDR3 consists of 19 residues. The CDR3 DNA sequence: TGTGCCAGCAGCCAAGCCGGCCTATCCTCTCGGCCCGGCACAGATACGCAGTATTTT. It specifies CASSQAGLSSRPGTDTQYF.

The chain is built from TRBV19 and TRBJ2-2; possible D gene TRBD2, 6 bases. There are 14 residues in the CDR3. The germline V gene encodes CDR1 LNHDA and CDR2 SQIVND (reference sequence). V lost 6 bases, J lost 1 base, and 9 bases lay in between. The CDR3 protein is CASRGGMNTGELFF. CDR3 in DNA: TGTGCCAGTAGAGGCGGGATGAACACCGGGGAGCTGTTTTTT.

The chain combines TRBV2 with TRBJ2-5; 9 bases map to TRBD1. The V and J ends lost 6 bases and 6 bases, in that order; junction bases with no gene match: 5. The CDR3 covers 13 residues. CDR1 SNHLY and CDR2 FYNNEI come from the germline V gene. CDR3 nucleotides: TGTGCCAGCAGCACCGACAGGGGGAAGACCCAGTACTTC. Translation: CASSTDRGKTQYF. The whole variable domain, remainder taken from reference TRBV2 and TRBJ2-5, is EPEVTQTPSHQVTQMGQEVILRCVPISNHLYFYWYRQILGQKVEFLVSFYNNEISEKSEIFDDQFSVERPDGSNFTLKIRSTKLEDSAMYFCASSTDRGKTQYFGPGTRLLVL.

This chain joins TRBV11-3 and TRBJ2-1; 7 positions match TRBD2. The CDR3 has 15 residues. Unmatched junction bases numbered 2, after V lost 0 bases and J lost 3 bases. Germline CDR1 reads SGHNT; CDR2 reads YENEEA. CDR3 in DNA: TGTGCCAGCAGCTTAGAGCCGGGGGGCTACAATGAGCAGTTCTTC. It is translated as CASSLEPGGYNEQFF. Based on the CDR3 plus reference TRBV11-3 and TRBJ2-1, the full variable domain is EAGVVQSPRYKIIEKKQPVAFWCNPISGHNTLYWYLQNLGQGPELLIRYENEEAVDDSQLPKDRFSAERLKGVDSTLKIQPAELGDSAVYLCASSLEPGGYNEQFFGPGTRLTVL.

In DNA, the CDR3 is TGTGCCAGCAGCAAGACAGGGGGCGGGTACAATGAGCAGTTCTTC. Translation: CASSKTGGGYNEQFF. The chain links TRBV27 to TRBJ2-1, with 10 positions matching TRBD1. CDR1 is MNHEY, CDR2 SMNVEV, per germline (reference sequence). V dropped 6 bases and J dropped 4; count of bases not matched to a gene: 6. The CDR3 contains 15 residues.

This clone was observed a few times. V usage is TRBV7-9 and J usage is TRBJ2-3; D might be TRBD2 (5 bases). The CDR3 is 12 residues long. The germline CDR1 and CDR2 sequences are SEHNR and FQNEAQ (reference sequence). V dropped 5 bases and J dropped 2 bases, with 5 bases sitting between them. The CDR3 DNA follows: TGTGCCAGCAGCCGGGACACAGATACGCAGTATTTT. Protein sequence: CASSRDTDTQYF.

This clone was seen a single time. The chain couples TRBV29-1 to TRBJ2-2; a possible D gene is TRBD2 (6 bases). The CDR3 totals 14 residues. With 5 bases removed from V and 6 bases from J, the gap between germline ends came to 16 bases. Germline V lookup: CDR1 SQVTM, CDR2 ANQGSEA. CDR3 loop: CSVRSGTPAGELFF. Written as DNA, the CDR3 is TGCAGCGTTCGTAGCGGCACCCCCGCCGGGGAGCTGTTTTTT.

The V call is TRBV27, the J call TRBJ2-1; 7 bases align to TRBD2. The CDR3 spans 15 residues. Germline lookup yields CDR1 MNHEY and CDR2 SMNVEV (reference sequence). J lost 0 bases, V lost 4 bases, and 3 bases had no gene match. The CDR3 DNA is TGTGCCAGCAGTTCTAGCGGTCTCTCCTACAATGAGCAGTTCTTC. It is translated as CASSSSGLSYNEQFF.

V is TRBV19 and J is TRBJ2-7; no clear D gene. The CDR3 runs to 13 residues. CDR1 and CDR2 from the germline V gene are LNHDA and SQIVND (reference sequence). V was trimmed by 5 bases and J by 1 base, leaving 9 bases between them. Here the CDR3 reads CASSLSSSYEQYF. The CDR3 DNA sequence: TGTGCCAGTAGTCTTTCCAGTTCCTACGAGCAGTACTTC.

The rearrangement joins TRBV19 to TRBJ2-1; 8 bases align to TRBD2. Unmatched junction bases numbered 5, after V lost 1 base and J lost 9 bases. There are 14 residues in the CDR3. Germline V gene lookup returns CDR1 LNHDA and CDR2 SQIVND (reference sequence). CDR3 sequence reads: CASSIGAGAVEQFF. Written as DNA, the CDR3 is TGTGCCAGTAGTATAGGAGCGGGAGCGGTTGAGCAGTTCTTC.

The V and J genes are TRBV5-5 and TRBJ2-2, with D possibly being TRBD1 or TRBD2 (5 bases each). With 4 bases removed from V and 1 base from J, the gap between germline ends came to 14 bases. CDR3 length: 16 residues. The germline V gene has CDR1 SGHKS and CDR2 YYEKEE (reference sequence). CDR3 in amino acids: CASSLSTGLNTGELFF. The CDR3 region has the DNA TGTGCCAGCAGCCTTTCAACAGGACTGAACACCGGGGAGCTGTTTTTT.

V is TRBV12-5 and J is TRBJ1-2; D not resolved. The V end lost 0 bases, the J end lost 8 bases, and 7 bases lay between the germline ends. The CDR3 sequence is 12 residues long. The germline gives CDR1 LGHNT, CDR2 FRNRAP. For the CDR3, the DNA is TGTGCTAGTGGTTTGGTACGAGACGGCTACACCTTC. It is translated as CASGLVRDGYTF. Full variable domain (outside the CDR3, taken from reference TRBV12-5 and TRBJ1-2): DARVTQTPRHKVTEMGQEVTMRCQPILGHNTVFWYRQTMMQGLELLAYFRNRAPLDDSGMPKDRFSAEMPDATLATLKIQPSEPRDSAVYFCASGLVRDGYTFGSGTRLTVV.

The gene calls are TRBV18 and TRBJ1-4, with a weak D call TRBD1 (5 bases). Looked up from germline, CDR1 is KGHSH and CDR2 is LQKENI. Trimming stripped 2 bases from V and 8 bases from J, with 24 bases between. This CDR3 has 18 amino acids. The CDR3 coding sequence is TGTGCCAGCTCACCAGGGGCAGGCACCGGCCCTAATCGAGAAAAACTGTTTTTT. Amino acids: CASSPGAGTGPNREKLFF.

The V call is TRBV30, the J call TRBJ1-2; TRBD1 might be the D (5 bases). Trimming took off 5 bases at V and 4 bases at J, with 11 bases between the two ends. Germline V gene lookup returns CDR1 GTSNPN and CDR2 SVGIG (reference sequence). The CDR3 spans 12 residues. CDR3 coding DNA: TGTGCCTGGGGCAGGGTTGGCTATGGCTACACCTTC. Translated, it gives CAWGRVGYGYTF.

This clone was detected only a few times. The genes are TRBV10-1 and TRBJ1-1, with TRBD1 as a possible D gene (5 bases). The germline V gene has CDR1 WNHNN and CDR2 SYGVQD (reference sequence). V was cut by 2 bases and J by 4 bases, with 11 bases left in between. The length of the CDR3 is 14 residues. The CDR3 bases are TGCGCCAGCAGTGAGGACGGGGCTTTCACTGAAGCTTTCTTT. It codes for CASSEDGAFTEAFF.

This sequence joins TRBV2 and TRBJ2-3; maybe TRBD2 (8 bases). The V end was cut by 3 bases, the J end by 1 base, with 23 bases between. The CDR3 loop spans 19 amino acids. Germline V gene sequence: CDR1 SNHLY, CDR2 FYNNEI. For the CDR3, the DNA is TGTGCCAGCAGTGATATTACTATAGCGGGACAGCCCCGCACAGATACGCAGTATTTT. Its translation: CASSDITIAGQPRTDTQYF.

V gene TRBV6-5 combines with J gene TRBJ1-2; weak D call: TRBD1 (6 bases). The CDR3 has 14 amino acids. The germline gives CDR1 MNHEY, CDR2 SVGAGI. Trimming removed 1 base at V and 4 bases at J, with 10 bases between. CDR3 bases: TGTGCCAGCAGTTACTACAGGGTTCCCTATGGCTACACCTTC. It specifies CASSYYRVPYGYTF.

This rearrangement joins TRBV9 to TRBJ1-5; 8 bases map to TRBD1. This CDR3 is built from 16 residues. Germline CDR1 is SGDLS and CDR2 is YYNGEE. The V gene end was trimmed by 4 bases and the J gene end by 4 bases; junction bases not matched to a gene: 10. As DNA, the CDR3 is TGTGCCAGCAGCTCCACGCAGGGGGCCTTAAATCAGCCCCAGCATTTT. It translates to CASSSTQGALNQPQHF.

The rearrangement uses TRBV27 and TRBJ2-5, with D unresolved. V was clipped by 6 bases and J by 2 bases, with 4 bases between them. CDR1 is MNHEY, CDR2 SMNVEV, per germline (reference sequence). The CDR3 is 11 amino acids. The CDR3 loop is CASRAQETQYF. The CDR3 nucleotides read TGTGCCAGCAGGGCTCAAGAGACCCAGTACTTC.

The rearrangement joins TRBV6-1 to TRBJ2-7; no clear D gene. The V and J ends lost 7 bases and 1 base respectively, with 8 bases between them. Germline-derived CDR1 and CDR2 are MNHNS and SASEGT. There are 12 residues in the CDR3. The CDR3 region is CASTGASYEQYF. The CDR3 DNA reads TGTGCCAGCACCGGTGCATCCTACGAGCAGTACTTC.

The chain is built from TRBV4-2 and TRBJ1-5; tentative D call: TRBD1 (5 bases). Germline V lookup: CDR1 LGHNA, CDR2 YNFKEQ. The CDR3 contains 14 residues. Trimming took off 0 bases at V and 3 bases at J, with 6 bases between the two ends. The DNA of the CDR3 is TGTGCCAGCAGCCAAGATGGGACCAATCAGCCCCAGCATTTT. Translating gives CASSQDGTNQPQHF.

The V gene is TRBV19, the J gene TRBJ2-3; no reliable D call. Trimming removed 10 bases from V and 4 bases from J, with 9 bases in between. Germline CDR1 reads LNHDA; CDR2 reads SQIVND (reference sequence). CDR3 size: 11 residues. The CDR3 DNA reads TGTGCCACCTCTGGCGCAGATACGCAGTATTTT. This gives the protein CATSGADTQYF.